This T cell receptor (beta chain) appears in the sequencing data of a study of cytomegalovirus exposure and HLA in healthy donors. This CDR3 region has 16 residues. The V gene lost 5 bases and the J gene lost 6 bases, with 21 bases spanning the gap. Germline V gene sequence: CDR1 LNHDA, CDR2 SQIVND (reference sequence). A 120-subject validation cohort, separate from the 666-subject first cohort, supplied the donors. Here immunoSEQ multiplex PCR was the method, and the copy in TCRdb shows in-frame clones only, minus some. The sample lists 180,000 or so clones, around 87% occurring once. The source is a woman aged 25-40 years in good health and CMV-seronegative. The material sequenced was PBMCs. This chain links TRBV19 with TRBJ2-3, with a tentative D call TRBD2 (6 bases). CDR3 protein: CASSPPGAGFSDTQYF. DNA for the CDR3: TGTGCCAGTAGTCCTCCCGGGGCGGGGTTTTCGGATACGCAGTATTTT.